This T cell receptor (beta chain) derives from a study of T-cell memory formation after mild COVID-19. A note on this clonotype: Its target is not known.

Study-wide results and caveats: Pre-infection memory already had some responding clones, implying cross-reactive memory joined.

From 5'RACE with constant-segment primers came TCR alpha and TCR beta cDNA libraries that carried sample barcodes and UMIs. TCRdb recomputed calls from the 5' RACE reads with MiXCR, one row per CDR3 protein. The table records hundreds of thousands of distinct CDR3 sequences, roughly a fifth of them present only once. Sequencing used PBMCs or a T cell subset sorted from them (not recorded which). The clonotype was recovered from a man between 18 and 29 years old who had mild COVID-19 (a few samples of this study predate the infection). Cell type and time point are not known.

CDR3 nucleotides: TGTGCCAGCTCACCACGCGACAGGGGGTACCAAGAGACCCAGTACTTC. Its protein product is CASSPRDRGYQETQYF. The chain carries TRBV18 and TRBJ2-5; 9 positions match TRBD1. V gave up 1 base and J gave up 0 bases; unmatched junction bases: 3. Germline V gene data show CDR1 as KGHSH and CDR2 as LQKENI. The CDR3 contains 16 residues.